This TCR beta chain is drawn from a study of graft-versus-host responses after intestinal transplantation. As for the study in general: The whole recipient group had anti-thymocyte globulin induction followed by tacrolimus and steroids for two to three years.

Study-wide points: Within the allografts of patients who had graft-donor T cell macrochimerism, graft-versus-host to host-versus-graft clonal ratios were high. In recipient marrow, GvH clones were found, and some appeared first in ileum or blood.

To note about this clone: Antigen unknown.

Trimming left V 7 bases short and J 6 bases short, with 21 bases between. The CDR3 spans 15 residues. The germline V gene has CDR1 MGHDK and CDR2 SYGVNS. Assay used: immunoSEQ multiplex PCR; TCRdb lists only in-frame clones, some missing. The sample has 95,000 to 110,000 clones; approximately 86% are singletons. The source was unstimulated CD4+ T cells sorted from spleen or lymph node cells, collected before transplant. This chain connects TRBV25-1 to TRBJ1-2, with D tentatively TRBD1 (5 bases). The TCR was taken from a human donor who was the organ donor for an intestinal transplant. CDR3 protein: CASTPFGGAADGYTF. The CDR3 DNA reads as TGTGCCAGCACCCCTTTCGGAGGGGCGGCGGATGGCTACACCTTC.